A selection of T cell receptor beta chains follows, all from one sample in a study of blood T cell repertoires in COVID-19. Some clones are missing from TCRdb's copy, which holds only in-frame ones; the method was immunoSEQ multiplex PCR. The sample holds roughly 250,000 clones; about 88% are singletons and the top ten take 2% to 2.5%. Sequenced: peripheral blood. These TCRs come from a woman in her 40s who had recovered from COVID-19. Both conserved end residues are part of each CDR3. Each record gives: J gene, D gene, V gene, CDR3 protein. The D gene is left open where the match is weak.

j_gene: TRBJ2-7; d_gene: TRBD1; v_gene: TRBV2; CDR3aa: CASSRPGQGIDEQYF
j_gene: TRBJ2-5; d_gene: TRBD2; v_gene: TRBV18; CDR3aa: CASSPLPSGEETQYF
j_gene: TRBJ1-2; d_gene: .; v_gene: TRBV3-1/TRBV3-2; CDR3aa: CASSQGWSGEYGYTF
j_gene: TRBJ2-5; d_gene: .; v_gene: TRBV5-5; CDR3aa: CASRGSVDSNLVLKETQYF
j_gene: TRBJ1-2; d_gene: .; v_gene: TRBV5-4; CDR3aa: CASSLQGSFGYTF
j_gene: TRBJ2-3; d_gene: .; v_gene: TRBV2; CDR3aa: CASQGFTDTQYF
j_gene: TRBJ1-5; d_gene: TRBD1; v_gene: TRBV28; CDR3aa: CASLDRGYNQPQHF
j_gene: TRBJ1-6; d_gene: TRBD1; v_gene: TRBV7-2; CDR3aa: CASSPYRQGTNSPLHF
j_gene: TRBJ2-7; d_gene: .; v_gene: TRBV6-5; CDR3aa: CASSYLPPGEGDEQYF
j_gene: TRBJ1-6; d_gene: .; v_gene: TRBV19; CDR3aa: CASSILAGSYNSPLHF
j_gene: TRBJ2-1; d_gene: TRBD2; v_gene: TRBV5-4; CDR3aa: CASSLSRGGRDNEQFF
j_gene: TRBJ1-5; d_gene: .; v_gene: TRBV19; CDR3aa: CASSLPDSFNQPQHF
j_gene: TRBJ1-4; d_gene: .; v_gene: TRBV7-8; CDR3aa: CASSPKRAGKIATNEKLFF
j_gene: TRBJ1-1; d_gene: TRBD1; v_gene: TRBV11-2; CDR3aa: CASSLVGQAVTEAFF
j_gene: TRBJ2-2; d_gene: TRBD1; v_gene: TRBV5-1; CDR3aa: CASSPSRTGGTGELFF
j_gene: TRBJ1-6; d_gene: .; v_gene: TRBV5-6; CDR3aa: CASSVLRGDNSPLHF
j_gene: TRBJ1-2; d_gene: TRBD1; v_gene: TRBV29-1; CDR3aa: CSVAWAGSGTGQGYGYTF
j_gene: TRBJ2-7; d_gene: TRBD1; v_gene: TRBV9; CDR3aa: CASSVGTGQGEQYF
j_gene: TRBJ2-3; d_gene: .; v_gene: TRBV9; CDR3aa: CASSVAGSDTQYF
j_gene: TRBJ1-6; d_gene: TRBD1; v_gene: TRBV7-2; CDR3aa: CASSLRDRGLGSPLHF
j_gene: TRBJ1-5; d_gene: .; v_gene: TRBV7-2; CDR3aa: CASSGRRSGGAAQPQHF
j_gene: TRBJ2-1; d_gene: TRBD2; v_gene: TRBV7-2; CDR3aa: CASSTRTSGRGVDEQFF